Given below is one T cell receptor beta chain in context. This sample was taken from a study of T cell changes during pregnancy in multiple sclerosis. CDR1 and CDR2 from the germline V gene are SEHNR and FQNEAQ (reference sequence). Losses at the gene ends were 3 bases for V and 8 bases for J; bases not matched to a gene: 6. The CDR3 length is 15 residues. The data were produced by immunoSEQ multiplex PCR, yet TCRdb's version contains in-frame clones alone and is incomplete. The profile covers 60,000 to 75,000 clones, with approximately 90% appearing a single time and roughly 1.5% taken by the ten largest.

Sample: peripheral blood, taken after pregnancy. The chain employs TRBV7-9 and TRBJ2-1, with 11 bases matching TRBD1. The clonotype comes from a female donor with multiple sclerosis, enrolled in a pregnancy study. The CDR3 DNA follows: TGTGCCAGCAGCTTGTGGACAGGGGGCAGCGATGAGCAGTTCTTC. Its protein product is CASSLWTGGSDEQFF.